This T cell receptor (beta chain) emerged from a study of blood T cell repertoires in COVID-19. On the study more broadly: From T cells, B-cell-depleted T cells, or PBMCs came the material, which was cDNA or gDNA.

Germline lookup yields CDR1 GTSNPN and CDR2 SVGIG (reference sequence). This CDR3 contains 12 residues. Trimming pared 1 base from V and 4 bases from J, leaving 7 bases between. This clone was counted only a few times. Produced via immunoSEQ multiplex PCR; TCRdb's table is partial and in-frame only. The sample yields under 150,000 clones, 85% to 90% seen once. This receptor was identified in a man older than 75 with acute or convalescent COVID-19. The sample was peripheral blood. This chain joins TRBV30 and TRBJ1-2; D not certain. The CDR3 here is CAWSGTLYGYTF. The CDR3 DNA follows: TGTGCCTGGAGTGGGACTCTCTATGGCTACACCTTC.